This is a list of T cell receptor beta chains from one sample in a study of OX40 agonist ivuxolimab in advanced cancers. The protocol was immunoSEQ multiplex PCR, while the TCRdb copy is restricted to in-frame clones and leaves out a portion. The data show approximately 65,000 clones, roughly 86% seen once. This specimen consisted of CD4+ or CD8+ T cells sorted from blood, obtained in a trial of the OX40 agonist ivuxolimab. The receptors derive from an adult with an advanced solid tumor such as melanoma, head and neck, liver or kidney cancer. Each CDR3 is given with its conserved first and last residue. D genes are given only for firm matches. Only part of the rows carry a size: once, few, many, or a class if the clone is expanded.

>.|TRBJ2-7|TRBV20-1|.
CSESGGDEQYF
TGCAGTGAGTCTGGGGGCGACGAGCAGTACTTC
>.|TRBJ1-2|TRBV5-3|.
CARSLGGGYTF
TGTGCCAGAAGCTTGGGGGGTGGCTACACCTTC
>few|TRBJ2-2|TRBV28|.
CASRGAGANTGELFF
TGTGCCAGCAGGGGGGCGGGAGCCAACACCGGGGAGCTGTTTTTT
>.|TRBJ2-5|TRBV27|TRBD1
CASSDLDRVSRETQYF
TGTGCCAGCAGTGACTTGGACAGGGTGTCCCGAGAGACCCAGTACTTC
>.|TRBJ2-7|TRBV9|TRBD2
CASSVATSGNYEQYF
TGTGCCAGCAGCGTAGCTACTAGCGGGAACTACGAGCAGTACTTC
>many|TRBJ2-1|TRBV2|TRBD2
CASIFEELAGGSEQFF
TGTGCCAGCATATTCGAGGAACTAGCGGGAGGTAGTGAGCAGTTCTTC
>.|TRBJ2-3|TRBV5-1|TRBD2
CASSLGASGDTQYF
TGCGCCAGCAGCTTGGGGGCTAGCGGGGATACGCAGTATTTT
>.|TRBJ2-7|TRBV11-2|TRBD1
CASSLVSGTGPYEQYF
TGTGCCAGCAGCTTAGTCTCTGGGACAGGGCCCTACGAGCAGTACTTC
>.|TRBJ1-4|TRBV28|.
CASSFPGVGEKLFF
TGTGCCAGCAGTTTCCCCGGGGTGGGTGAAAAACTGTTTTTT
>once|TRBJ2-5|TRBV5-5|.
CASSLVPTETQYF
TGTGCCAGCAGCTTGGTCCCCACAGAGACCCAGTACTTC
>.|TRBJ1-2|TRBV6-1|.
CASRRQGAYTF
TGTGCCAGCAGACGTCAGGGAGCCTACACCTTC
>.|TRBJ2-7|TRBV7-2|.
CASKTQAASYEQYF
TGTGCCAGCAAAACCCAGGCGGCCTCCTACGAGCAGTACTTC
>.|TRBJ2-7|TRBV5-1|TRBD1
CASSLTGGYEQYF
TGCGCCAGCAGCTTAACAGGGGGCTACGAGCAGTACTTC
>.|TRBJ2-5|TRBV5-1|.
CASSFGQIQETQYF
TGCGCCAGCAGCTTCGGACAGATTCAAGAGACCCAGTACTTC
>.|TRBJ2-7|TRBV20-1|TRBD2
CSPGGNEQYF
TGCAGTCCCGGGGGGAACGAGCAGTACTTC
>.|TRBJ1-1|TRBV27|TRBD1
CASSKARTGMNTEAFF
TGTGCCAGCAGTAAAGCCCGGACAGGGATGAACACTGAAGCTTTCTTT
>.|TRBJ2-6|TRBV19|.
CASSERRTNHKSGQRPDF
TGTGCCAGTAGTGAAAGGCGGACAAATCACAAGTCGGGCCAACGTCCTGACTTC
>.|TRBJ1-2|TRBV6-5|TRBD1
CASSYITSTGEEGYTF
TGTGCCAGCAGTTACATCACCTCTACAGGGGAGGAGGGCTACACCTTC
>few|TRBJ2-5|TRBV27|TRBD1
CASSPRGQGETQYF
TGTGCCAGCAGTCCCCGGGGACAGGGAGAGACCCAGTACTTC
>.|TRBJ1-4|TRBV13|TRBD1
CASSTRQGTGEKLFF
TGTGCCAGCAGCACCCGACAGGGAACCGGTGAAAAACTGTTTTTT
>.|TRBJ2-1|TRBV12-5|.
CASGFGTRDRPQFF
TGTGCTAGTGGTTTTGGTACCAGGGACCGTCCCCAGTTCTTC
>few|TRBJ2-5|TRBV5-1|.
CASSLGLGIRETQYF
TGCGCCAGCAGCTTGGGCCTAGGGATTCGGGAGACCCAGTACTTC
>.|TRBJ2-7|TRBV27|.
CASSRALYSYEQYF
TGTGCCAGCAGTCGAGCCTTGTACTCCTACGAGCAGTACTTC
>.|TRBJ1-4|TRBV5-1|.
CASSLGRGEKLFF
TGCGCCAGCAGCTTGGGCAGGGGTGAAAAACTGTTTTTT
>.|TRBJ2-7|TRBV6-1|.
CASSEGDYEQYF
TGTGCCAGCAGTGAAGGAGATTACGAGCAGTACTTC
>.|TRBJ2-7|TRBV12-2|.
CASFEGEQYF
TGTGCAAGTTTCGAAGGCGAGCAGTACTTC
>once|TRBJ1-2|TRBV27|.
CASRPGSTNYGYTF
TGTGCCAGCAGACCGGGGTCCACTAACTATGGCTACACCTTC
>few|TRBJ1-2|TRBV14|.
CASSQDRGVYGYTF
TGTGCCAGCAGCCAAGATCGGGGGGTCTATGGCTACACCTTC
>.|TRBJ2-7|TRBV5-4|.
CASSLANGGAYEQYF
TGTGCCAGCAGCTTGGCCAATGGGGGCGCCTACGAGCAGTACTTC
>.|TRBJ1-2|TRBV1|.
CTSSHFTRGPAPYGYTF
TGCACCAGCAGCCATTTTACCCGGGGACCGGCCCCCTATGGCTACACCTTC
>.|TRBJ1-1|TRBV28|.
CASSFLTGKKNTEAFF
TGTGCCAGCAGTTTTCTAACAGGGAAAAAGAACACTGAAGCTTTCTTT
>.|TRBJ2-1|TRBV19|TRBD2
CASSITGGSYNEQFF
TGTGCCAGTAGTATAACGGGAGGGTCCTACAATGAGCAGTTCTTC
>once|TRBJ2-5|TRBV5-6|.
CASSWDQETQYF
TGTGCCAGCAGCTGGGACCAAGAGACCCAGTACTTC
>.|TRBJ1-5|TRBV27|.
CASSLGGAPSNQPQHF
TGTGCCAGCAGTTTAGGTGGCGCTCCGAGCAATCAGCCCCAGCATTTT
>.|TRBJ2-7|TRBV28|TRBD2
CASSLWGGLADHEQYF
TGTGCCAGCAGTTTATGGGGGGGACTAGCGGACCACGAGCAGTACTTC
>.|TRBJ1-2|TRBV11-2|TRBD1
CASSFLRTGRGYGYTF
TGTGCCAGCAGCTTTCTTCGGACAGGGAGAGGGTATGGCTACACCTTC
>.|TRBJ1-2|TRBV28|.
CGAGAFNYGYTF
TGTGGAGCAGGAGCATTTAACTATGGCTACACCTTC
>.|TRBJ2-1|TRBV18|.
CASSRAVSYNEQFF
TGTGCCAGCTCACGGGCTGTCTCCTACAATGAGCAGTTCTTC
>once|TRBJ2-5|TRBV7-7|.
CASSSSWLGQETQYF
TGTGCCAGCAGCTCCTCCTGGCTGGGCCAAGAGACCCAGTACTTC
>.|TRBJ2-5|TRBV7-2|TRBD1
CASSLRGTAEGTQYF
TGTGCCAGCAGCCTTAGGGGGACAGCCGAGGGGACCCAGTACTTC
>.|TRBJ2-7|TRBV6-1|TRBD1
CASRPGQVYSYEQYF
TGTGCCAGCAGACCGGGACAGGTTTACTCCTACGAGCAGTACTTC
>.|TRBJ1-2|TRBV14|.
CASSQDVASTYGYTF
TGTGCCAGCAGCCAAGATGTTGCCTCGACCTATGGCTACACCTTC
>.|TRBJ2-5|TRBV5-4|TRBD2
CASSLSRQLAGGRLETQYF
TGTGCCAGCAGCTTGAGTAGACAATTAGCGGGAGGGCGGTTGGAGACCCAGTACTTC
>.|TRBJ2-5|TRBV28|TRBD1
CASRRSGTVYQETQYF
TGTGCCAGCAGACGATCCGGGACAGTATACCAAGAGACCCAGTACTTC
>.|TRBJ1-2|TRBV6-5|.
CASSYSQKGRAKGYTF
TGTGCCAGCAGTTACTCCCAGAAGGGGAGGGCGAAAGGCTACACCTTC
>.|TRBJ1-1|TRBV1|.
CTSSQGRGARAFF
TGCACCAGCAGCCAAGGTCGGGGGGCACGGGCTTTCTTT
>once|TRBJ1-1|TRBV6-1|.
CASSEGAGRAKAFF
TGTGCCAGCAGTGAAGGGGCGGGCAGGGCTAAAGCTTTCTTT
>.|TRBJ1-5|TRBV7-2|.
CASSLRGNQPQHF
TGTGCCAGCAGCCTCAGGGGCAATCAGCCCCAGCATTTT
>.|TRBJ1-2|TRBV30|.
CAWSLGSYGYTF
TGTGCCTGGAGCCTGGGATCCTATGGCTACACCTTC
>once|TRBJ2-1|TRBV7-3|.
CASGKGSGEQFF
TGTGCCAGCGGAAAAGGGAGTGGTGAGCAGTTCTTC
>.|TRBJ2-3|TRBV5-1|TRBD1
CASRTETGGPTQYF
TGCGCCAGCAGGACCGAGACAGGGGGCCCGACGCAGTATTTT
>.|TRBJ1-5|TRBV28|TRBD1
CASRRQGSEPQHF
TGTGCCAGCAGGAGACAGGGTTCCGAGCCCCAGCATTTT
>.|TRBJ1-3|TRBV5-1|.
CASSLGPGNGNTIYF
TGCGCCAGCAGCTTGGGTCCAGGGAATGGAAACACCATATATTTT
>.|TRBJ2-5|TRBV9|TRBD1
CASSALGTVQETQYF
TGTGCCAGCAGCGCCCTGGGGACAGTTCAAGAGACCCAGTACTTC
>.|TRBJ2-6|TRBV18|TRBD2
CASSPGLAGYLSSGANVLTF
TGTGCCAGCTCACCCGGACTAGCGGGATATTTGTCCTCTGGGGCCAACGTCCTGACTTTC
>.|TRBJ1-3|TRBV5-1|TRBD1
CASSLGQGSNTIYF
TGCGCCAGCAGCTTGGGACAGGGGTCAAACACCATATATTTT
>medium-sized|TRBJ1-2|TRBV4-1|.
CASSQDRFKDYGYTF
TGCGCCAGCAGCCAAGACCGGTTCAAAGACTATGGCTACACCTTC
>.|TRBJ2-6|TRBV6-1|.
CACTSSGANVLTF
TGTGCGTGCACGAGCTCTGGGGCCAACGTCCTGACTTTC
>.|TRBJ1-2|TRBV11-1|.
CASSLRGGGYTF
TGTGCCAGCAGCTTACGGGGTGGCGGCTACACCTTC